One TCR beta chain is described in this entry. The entry originates in a study of blood T cell repertoires in COVID-19. Sequencing used immunoSEQ multiplex PCR; TCRdb keeps in-frame clones, though not all of them. The table includes about 320,000 clones, over 85% detected once. For recovered donors of Cohort 3, there were two negative PCRs, clearance, or symptom resolution. Germline CDR1 is MNHEY and CDR2 is SVGAGI. The length of the CDR3 is 15 residues. The V and J ends lost 6 bases and 5 bases, in that order; junction bases with no gene match: 8. This clonotype originated in a man between 60 and 75 years old who had recovered from COVID-19. Sequencing was performed on PBMCs or T cells enriched from blood (not recorded which). The V call is TRBV6-5, the J call TRBJ1-5, with 9 bases fitting TRBD1. This CDR3 reads CASRGGTGMDQPQHF. CDR3 sequence (DNA): TGTGCCAGCAGAGGAGGGACAGGGATGGATCAGCCCCAGCATTTT.